This TCR beta chain was recovered during a study of T cell responses to AZD1222 COVID-19 vaccine. Study-level findings and limits: Vaccine-associated CD4 TCRs ranged over spike, dominating at 160-218 and 743-854. AZD1222 recipients seropositive at baseline numbered only five to seven. In a largely white British group with more females than males, clonal diversity was possibly underestimated.

On this clone itself: Its antigen is not known.

Germline V gene sequence: CDR1 MNHNY, CDR2 SVGAGI (reference sequence). CDR3 size: 13 residues. The V end lost 5 bases, the J end lost 1 base, and 8 bases lay between the germline ends. The data were produced by immunoSEQ multiplex PCR, yet TCRdb's version contains in-frame clones alone and is incomplete. Of tens of thousands of clones listed, 90% were seen once; the top ten hold about 5.2%. The chain joins TRBV6-6 to TRBJ2-5; weak D call: TRBD2 (5 bases). The material sequenced was peripheral blood, taken on day 0 of AZD1222 vaccination. The sequence was collected from an adult in good health. The CDR3 protein is CASSRGPQETQYF. The CDR3 DNA reads TGTGCCAGCAGTCGCGGGCCCCAAGAGACCCAGTACTTC.